The rows below give T cell receptor beta chains drawn from one sample of a study of blood T cell repertoires in COVID-19. Libraries were prepared by immunoSEQ multiplex PCR; TCRdb keeps only in-frame clonotypes and omits some of them. The table lists 140,000 to 150,000 clones, roughly 85% of them singletons. Material for sequencing was PBMCs or T cells enriched from blood (not recorded which). These receptors originate from a man aged 50 or older who had recovered from COVID-19. Both conserved end residues are part of each CDR3.

v_call: TRBV28; j_call: TRBJ1-2; cdr3_aa: CASSEVNYGYTF
v_call: TRBV2; j_call: TRBJ1-2; cdr3_aa: CASRGQGNYGYTF
v_call: TRBV2; j_call: TRBJ1-5; cdr3_aa: CASGVQYSNQPQHF
v_call: TRBV7-3; j_call: TRBJ2-5; cdr3_aa: CASSWTGAKETQYF
v_call: TRBV7-9; j_call: TRBJ2-2; cdr3_aa: CASRYKTGTGATGELFF
v_call: TRBV6-2/TRBV6-3; j_call: TRBJ1-2; cdr3_aa: CASSYQQWVKGYTF
v_call: TRBV12-3/TRBV12-4; j_call: TRBJ1-2; cdr3_aa: CASSRTGQGYTF
v_call: TRBV12-3/TRBV12-4; j_call: TRBJ1-2; cdr3_aa: CASSLGHAGYTF
v_call: TRBV2; j_call: TRBJ1-5; cdr3_aa: CASSEQGSDQPQHF
v_call: TRBV5-6; j_call: TRBJ2-7; cdr3_aa: CASSAGQREEIEQYF
v_call: TRBV28; j_call: TRBJ1-2; cdr3_aa: CASSFSGTGGIGYTF
v_call: TRBV28; j_call: TRBJ1-1; cdr3_aa: CASSSRRENTEAFF
v_call: TRBV6-5; j_call: TRBJ1-1; cdr3_aa: CASRVSRANTEAFF
v_call: TRBV7-8; j_call: TRBJ1-3; cdr3_aa: CASSAGTGSGNTIYF
v_call: TRBV5-1; j_call: TRBJ1-5; cdr3_aa: CASSLSGGDQPQHF
v_call: TRBV9; j_call: TRBJ2-3; cdr3_aa: CASSVDGGPEDTQYF
v_call: TRBV11-2; j_call: TRBJ2-7; cdr3_aa: CASSLGALAGVGEQYF
v_call: TRBV19; j_call: TRBJ2-1; cdr3_aa: CASNRQTSYNEQFF
v_call: TRBV5-1; j_call: TRBJ2-2; cdr3_aa: CASSPDRRGNGELFF
v_call: TRBV18; j_call: TRBJ1-4; cdr3_aa: CASSPDRVYEKLFF
v_call: TRBV7-9; j_call: TRBJ1-1; cdr3_aa: CASSPGGRTEAFF
v_call: TRBV30; j_call: TRBJ1-1; cdr3_aa: CAWRTWTVGTEAFF
v_call: TRBV18; j_call: TRBJ1-2; cdr3_aa: CASSPSAGAGGYTF
v_call: TRBV28; j_call: TRBJ2-7; cdr3_aa: CASSFPGSYEQYF
v_call: TRBV3-1/TRBV3-2; j_call: TRBJ2-7; cdr3_aa: CASSQGQGRGEQYF
v_call: TRBV6-1; j_call: TRBJ1-2; cdr3_aa: CASSYQTEVNYGYTF
v_call: TRBV7-9; j_call: TRBJ1-1; cdr3_aa: CASSLLATGSEAFF
v_call: TRBV7-9; j_call: TRBJ2-3; cdr3_aa: CASSLRAVAGADPHTQYF
v_call: TRBV9; j_call: TRBJ2-3; cdr3_aa: CASTPSPGHDVDTQYF
v_call: TRBV5-1; j_call: TRBJ2-1; cdr3_aa: CASSLTDSYNEQFF
v_call: TRBV2; j_call: TRBJ1-3; cdr3_aa: CASSDGHSRDTIYF
v_call: TRBV10-3; j_call: TRBJ2-1; cdr3_aa: CAISESAPRHPAGEQFF
v_call: TRBV6-2/TRBV6-3; j_call: TRBJ1-5; cdr3_aa: CASSYSGASNQPQHF
v_call: TRBV12-3/TRBV12-4; j_call: TRBJ2-3; cdr3_aa: CATELAGTDTQYF
v_call: TRBV24-1; j_call: TRBJ2-3; cdr3_aa: CATSAPASGSFPDTQYF
v_call: TRBV7-2; j_call: TRBJ2-1; cdr3_aa: CASSVRGVANEQFF
v_call: TRBV4-3; j_call: TRBJ2-1; cdr3_aa: CASSRGLAVDSYNEQFF
v_call: TRBV7-3; j_call: TRBJ1-1; cdr3_aa: CASSLLRVGNTEAFF
v_call: TRBV7-9; j_call: TRBJ1-2; cdr3_aa: CASSYFGTGGTRGGYTF
v_call: TRBV9; j_call: TRBJ2-2; cdr3_aa: CASSFLSNTGELFF
v_call: TRBV4-3; j_call: TRBJ2-5; cdr3_aa: CASSQVAGRGGGETQYF
v_call: TRBV19; j_call: TRBJ1-1; cdr3_aa: CALSGGDRERNTEAFF
v_call: TRBV27; j_call: TRBJ1-2; cdr3_aa: CASSPTRGSTGGYTF
v_call: TRBV7-2; j_call: TRBJ2-1; cdr3_aa: CASSLGYGLYNEQFF
v_call: TRBV25-1; j_call: TRBJ1-6; cdr3_aa: CASSVQGNRNSPLHF